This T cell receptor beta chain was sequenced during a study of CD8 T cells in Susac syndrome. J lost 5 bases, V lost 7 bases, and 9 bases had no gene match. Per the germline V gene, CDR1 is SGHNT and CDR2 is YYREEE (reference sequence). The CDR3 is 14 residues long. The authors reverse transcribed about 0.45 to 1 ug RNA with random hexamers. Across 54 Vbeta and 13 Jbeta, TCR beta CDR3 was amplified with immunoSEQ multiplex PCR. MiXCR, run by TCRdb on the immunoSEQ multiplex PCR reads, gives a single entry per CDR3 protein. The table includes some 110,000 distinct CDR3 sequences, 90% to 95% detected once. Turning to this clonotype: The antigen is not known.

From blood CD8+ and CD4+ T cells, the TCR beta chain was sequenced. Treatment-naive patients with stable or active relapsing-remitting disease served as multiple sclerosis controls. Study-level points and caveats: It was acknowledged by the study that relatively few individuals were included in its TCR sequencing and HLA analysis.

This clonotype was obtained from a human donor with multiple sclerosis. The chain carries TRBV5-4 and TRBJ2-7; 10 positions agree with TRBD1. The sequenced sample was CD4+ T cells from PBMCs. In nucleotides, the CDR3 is TGTGCCAGCGCCGCGAGACAGGGGGCAGACGAGCAGTACTTC. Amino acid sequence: CASAARQGADEQYF.